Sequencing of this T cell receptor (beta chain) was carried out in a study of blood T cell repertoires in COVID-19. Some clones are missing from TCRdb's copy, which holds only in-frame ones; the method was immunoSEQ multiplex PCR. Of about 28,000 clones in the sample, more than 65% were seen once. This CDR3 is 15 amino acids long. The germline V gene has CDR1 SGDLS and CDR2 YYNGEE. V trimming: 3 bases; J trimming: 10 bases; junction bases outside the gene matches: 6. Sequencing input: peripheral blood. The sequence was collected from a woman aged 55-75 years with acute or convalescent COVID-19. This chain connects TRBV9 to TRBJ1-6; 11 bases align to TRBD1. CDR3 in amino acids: CASSATGQGESPLHF. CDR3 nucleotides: TGTGCCAGCAGCGCCACGGGACAGGGGGAGTCACCCCTCCACTTT.